A selection of T cell receptor beta chains follows, all from one sample in a study of post-analysis software for immune sequencing data. TCRdb processed the PCR reads anew with MiXCR; each CDR3 protein has one entry. The sample records about 800,000 distinct CDR3 sequences, less than 35% being singletons. Sequencing was carried out using blood. These receptor sequences come from a girl aged 10-17 years with multiple sclerosis. Each CDR3 is given with its conserved first and last residue.

v_call cdr3_aa
TRBV5-5 CAGSRGLAGGIDTQYF
TRBV6-1 CASTLSGRASGGTDTQYF
TRBV27 CASSYTGDLYGYTF
TRBV29-1 CSVQGPQSYDQYF
TRBV7-2 CASSRDAGEQFF
TRBV4-3 CASSQIAGRDYNEQFF
TRBV6-1 CASSGERFQPQHF
TRBV12-3/TRBV12-4 CASSHGTRGNIQYF
TRBV6-1 CASSEGRLTIAYEQYF
TRBV29-1 CSVIGGHATNYGYTF
TRBV25-1 CASSERGTGEKLFF
TRBV7-2 CASSSNPGPDTEAFF
TRBV9 CASSGNEQFF
TRBV6-2/TRBV6-3 CASSLLFPAVPTYNEQFF
TRBV29-1 CSVEEDGKNEKLFF
TRBV6-1 CASSNIPLDSEAFF
TRBV5-1 CASRGGSGQGHNTQYF
TRBV5-6 CASSRSAGCYEQFF
TRBV5-6 CASSWRTSGSRETQYF
TRBV28 CASRRLMDGYTGKLFF
TRBV7-2 CASSPRLRGHEQYF
TRBV5-1 CASSFYSGRSSYEQYF
TRBV7-2 CASSPWTENYGYTF
TRBV5-1 CASATIYNEQFF
TRBV7-7 CASRPATGNTIYF
TRBV24-1 CATTPPRCEQYF
TRBV12-3/TRBV12-4 CASSLRGQTHYGYTF
TRBV6-5 CASSPFGVSGANVLTF
TRBV24-1 CATSDDPSETQYF
TRBV6-1 CASSESGADDQYF
TRBV7-2 CASSRVNSNQPQHF
TRBV7-2 CASSLDPLSSGADVLTF
TRBV7-2 CASSLVALETQYF
TRBV11-2 CASSLTPRQTQYF
TRBV16 CASSHGPSGSYNEQYF
TRBV12-3/TRBV12-4 CASSYGALGLPLHF
TRBV10-3 CAIRVVVSVPDTQYF
TRBV27 CASSSGAGDYGYTF
TRBV15 CATSRDLAGQGKKSYEQYF
TRBV20-1 CSARAGGTQYF
TRBV27 CASSRQGARGANVLTF
TRBV10-3 CVISESGQGYEQYF
TRBV29-1 CSVEVGLAGGSSYNEQFF
TRBV20-1 CSAHPANGANVLTF
TRBV10-3 CAISESPGGAETQYF
TRBV4-3 CASSQDQGVYEQYF
TRBV28 CASRLGTGGWQPQHF
TRBV7-2 CASSSAGIIVYEQYF
TRBV29-1 CSVMLARGEDTQYF
TRBV12-3/TRBV12-4 CASSLLSGQGFYEQYF
TRBV24-1 CATSDEGGYRYNEQFF